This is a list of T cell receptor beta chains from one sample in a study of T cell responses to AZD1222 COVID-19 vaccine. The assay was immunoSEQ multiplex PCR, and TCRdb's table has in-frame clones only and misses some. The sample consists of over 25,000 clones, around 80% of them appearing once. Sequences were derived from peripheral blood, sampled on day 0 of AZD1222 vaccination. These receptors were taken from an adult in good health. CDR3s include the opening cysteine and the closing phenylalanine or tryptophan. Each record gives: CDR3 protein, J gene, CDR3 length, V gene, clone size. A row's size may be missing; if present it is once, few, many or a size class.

CDR3 protein: CASSDWGTRRTDTQYF; J gene: TRBJ2-3; CDR3 length: 16; V gene: TRBV2; clone size: NA
CDR3 protein: CASSNPGMNTEAFF; J gene: TRBJ1-1; CDR3 length: 14; V gene: TRBV6-5; clone size: NA
CDR3 protein: CASSQDWDGYGYTF; J gene: TRBJ1-2; CDR3 length: 14; V gene: TRBV4-2; clone size: few
CDR3 protein: CASSHPGQGASSYGYTF; J gene: TRBJ1-2; CDR3 length: 17; V gene: TRBV4-1; clone size: NA
CDR3 protein: CASSGQGTSYEQYF; J gene: TRBJ2-7; CDR3 length: 14; V gene: TRBV6-5; clone size: NA
CDR3 protein: CASSQPGLYEQFF; J gene: TRBJ2-1; CDR3 length: 13; V gene: TRBV3-1/TRBV3-2; clone size: few
CDR3 protein: CASSSGGSVDRGFNQPQHF; J gene: TRBJ1-5; CDR3 length: 19; V gene: TRBV7-8; clone size: few
CDR3 protein: CASSQAVGKGKGLNYGYTF; J gene: TRBJ1-2; CDR3 length: 19; V gene: TRBV4-1; clone size: NA
CDR3 protein: CASSSAGTANTEAFF; J gene: TRBJ1-1; CDR3 length: 15; V gene: TRBV6-5; clone size: NA
CDR3 protein: CASRSGQGTDTQYF; J gene: TRBJ2-3; CDR3 length: 14; V gene: TRBV19; clone size: NA
CDR3 protein: CASTPRTGAAGTNVLTF; J gene: TRBJ2-6; CDR3 length: 17; V gene: TRBV27; clone size: NA
CDR3 protein: CASSVVQRKNIQYF; J gene: TRBJ2-4; CDR3 length: 14; V gene: TRBV3-1/TRBV3-2; clone size: NA
CDR3 protein: CASSLAQYTDTQYF; J gene: TRBJ2-3; CDR3 length: 14; V gene: TRBV7-8; clone size: NA
CDR3 protein: CASSSGQGSTEAFF; J gene: TRBJ1-1; CDR3 length: 14; V gene: TRBV6-5; clone size: few
CDR3 protein: CASSAPFAETQYF; J gene: TRBJ2-5; CDR3 length: 13; V gene: TRBV7-2; clone size: NA
CDR3 protein: CASKYPDSYEQYF; J gene: TRBJ2-7; CDR3 length: 13; V gene: TRBV2; clone size: few
CDR3 protein: CASSIPGNRYTF; J gene: TRBJ1-2; CDR3 length: 12; V gene: TRBV19; clone size: few
CDR3 protein: CASTSTRIPGQVTGELFF; J gene: TRBJ2-2; CDR3 length: 18; V gene: TRBV21-1; clone size: few
CDR3 protein: CASTPRRSNTGELFF; J gene: TRBJ2-2; CDR3 length: 15; V gene: TRBV7-2; clone size: NA
CDR3 protein: CTPQAGEKTNYGYTF; J gene: TRBJ1-2; CDR3 length: 15; V gene: TRBV1; clone size: NA
CDR3 protein: CASAYRITYEQYF; J gene: TRBJ2-7; CDR3 length: 13; V gene: TRBV6-5; clone size: NA
CDR3 protein: CASSPDNEKLFF; J gene: TRBJ1-4; CDR3 length: 12; V gene: TRBV12-3/TRBV12-4; clone size: NA
CDR3 protein: CATSEDTYSYNEQFF; J gene: TRBJ2-1; CDR3 length: 15; V gene: TRBV24-1; clone size: few
CDR3 protein: CASSSGGGSSYNEQFF; J gene: TRBJ2-1; CDR3 length: 16; V gene: TRBV13; clone size: NA
CDR3 protein: CASSPGTSGSNEQFF; J gene: TRBJ2-1; CDR3 length: 15; V gene: TRBV6-6; clone size: NA
CDR3 protein: CASSQLTGESSYGYTF; J gene: TRBJ1-2; CDR3 length: 16; V gene: TRBV4-2; clone size: NA
CDR3 protein: CASSLDFPSGGPNTGELFF; J gene: TRBJ2-2; CDR3 length: 19; V gene: TRBV7-7; clone size: once
CDR3 protein: CASSYAVGELFF; J gene: TRBJ2-2; CDR3 length: 12; V gene: TRBV6-5; clone size: NA
CDR3 protein: CASSYSETTSYNEQFF; J gene: TRBJ2-1; CDR3 length: 16; V gene: TRBV6-5; clone size: NA
CDR3 protein: CASSPQQDWNNYGYTF; J gene: TRBJ1-2; CDR3 length: 16; V gene: TRBV18; clone size: NA
CDR3 protein: CASSQPGGSEKLFF; J gene: TRBJ1-4; CDR3 length: 14; V gene: TRBV4-1; clone size: once
CDR3 protein: CASSIGVQNNNSPLHF; J gene: TRBJ1-6; CDR3 length: 16; V gene: TRBV4-1; clone size: NA
CDR3 protein: CASSPGQGETQYF; J gene: TRBJ2-5; CDR3 length: 13; V gene: TRBV11-3; clone size: NA
CDR3 protein: CASTPYPREEQFF; J gene: TRBJ2-1; CDR3 length: 13; V gene: TRBV7-2; clone size: NA
CDR3 protein: CAWSVQGGSHTF; J gene: TRBJ1-2; CDR3 length: 12; V gene: TRBV30; clone size: NA
CDR3 protein: CASRRQDLAGNTIYF; J gene: TRBJ1-3; CDR3 length: 15; V gene: TRBV19; clone size: NA
CDR3 protein: CASIRGGTPYNEQFF; J gene: TRBJ2-1; CDR3 length: 15; V gene: TRBV5-8; clone size: few